The TCR beta chain under discussion was sequenced for a study of T cells in Graves' hyperthyroidism and ophthalmopathy. Overall study: Pretreatment peripheral blood was obtained at initial diagnosis.

Notes on the study in general: Ophthalmopathy and stable hyperthyroidism were separated by a 13 V-J model. In blood, most of the thyroid clonotypes expanded above 0.001 were also present.

The PBMCs were taken from approximately 9.7 ml of fresh peripheral blood. CDR3 size: 14 residues. Germline CDR1 SNHLY, CDR2 FYNNEI. V gave up 10 bases and J gave up 2 bases; unmatched junction bases: 9. Concerning this clonotype itself: The antigen is undetermined.

TCR beta CDR3 region amplification was performed from RNA transcripts. Using the HTBI primer set, a first-round RT-PCR was run on the TCR CDR3. MiXCR was run by TCRdb on the multiplex PCR reads, yielding one entry per CDR3 protein. The sample lists approximately 330,000 distinct CDR3 sequences, 15% to 20% occurring once. The source is a woman in her 50s with Graves' hyperthyroidism. This sequence joins TRBV2 and TRBJ2-3; 7 bases line up with TRBD2. The sequenced sample was blood. Written as DNA, the CDR3 is TGTGCCACCCTGGGACTAACTCCCACAGATACGCAGTATTTT. Its translation is CATLGLTPTDTQYF.